Shown below are 3 T cell receptor beta chains from a single sample sequenced in a study of cytomegalovirus exposure and HLA in healthy donors. PCR involved 60 Vbeta and 13 Jbeta primers. Some clones are missing from TCRdb's copy, which holds only in-frame ones; the method was immunoSEQ multiplex PCR. The table shows around 95,000 clones, with 78% occurring only once. Sequenced input: PBMCs. The receptors shown here come from a woman in her 40s in good health and CMV-seropositive.

The V and J genes are TRBV2 and TRBJ2-2, with D unclear. The CDR3 has 15 residues. Germline CDR1 SNHLY, CDR2 FYNNEI. The V end lost 5 bases, the J end lost 7 bases, and 17 bases lay between the germline ends. The CDR3 reads CASSMNSSPGGELFF. In nucleotides, the CDR3 is TGTGCCAGCAGTATGAACTCAAGCCCAGGCGGGGAGCTGTTTTTT.

The rearrangement joins TRBV7-9 to TRBJ1-4; D not resolved. Germline CDR1 and CDR2: SEHNR and FQNEAQ (reference sequence). This CDR3 has 15 residues. With 2 bases removed from V and 7 bases from J, the gap between germline ends came to 14 bases. CDR3 amino acids: CASSLIYGSGEKLFF. The CDR3 DNA reads as TGTGCCAGCAGCTTAATCTATGGGTCAGGTGAAAAACTGTTTTTT. Variable domain in full (rest from reference TRBV7-9 and TRBJ1-4): DTGVSQNPRHKITKRGQNVTFRCDPISEHNRLYWYRQTLGQGPEFLTYFQNEAQLEKSRLLSDRFSAERPKGSFSTLEIQRTEQGDSAMYLCASSLIYGSGEKLFFGSGTQLSVL.

The genes are TRBV18 and TRBJ2-3, with 7 bases fitting TRBD1. V lost 2 bases to trimming and J lost 2 bases; unmatched junction nucleotides: 7. The germline CDR1 and CDR2 sequences are KGHSH and LQKENI. The CDR3 sequence is 16 residues long. This CDR3 is CASSPISGTDTDTQYF. The CDR3, as DNA: TGTGCCAGCTCACCAATCTCCGGGACAGACACAGATACGCAGTATTTT.